This is a list of T cell receptor beta chains from one sample in a study of OX40 agonist ivuxolimab in advanced cancers. TCRdb's table, derived via immunoSEQ multiplex PCR, lists solely in-frame clones and lacks some. This table has about 94,000 clones, roughly 84% appearing once. Material: CD4+ or CD8+ T cells sorted from blood, obtained in a trial of the OX40 agonist ivuxolimab. The receptors were sampled from an adult with an advanced solid tumor such as melanoma, head and neck, liver or kidney cancer. The CDR3 runs from the conserved cysteine through the conserved F or W. A D gene is named only where the DNA matches it firmly. Not all rows give a size; the values are once, few, many and, for expanded clones, a class.

d_call,cdr3_length,clone_size,j_call,v_call,cdr3_aa,cdr3_nt
NA,15,NA,TRBJ2-4,TRBV11-2,CASHGGEIAKNIQYF,TGTGCCAGCCACGGGGGAGAGATAGCCAAAAACATTCAGTACTTC
TRBD2,16,NA,TRBJ2-5,TRBV7-2,CASSARGTSGGRGQYF,TGTGCCAGCAGCGCTAGGGGGACTAGCGGGGGCCGTGGCCAGTACTTC
TRBD1,15,few,TRBJ1-2,TRBV5-1,CASSLRQGANYGYTF,TGCGCCAGCAGCTTGCGACAGGGGGCGAACTATGGCTACACCTTC
TRBD2,18,NA,TRBJ2-5,TRBV4-1,CASSQDLGGPSGKETQYF,TGCGCCAGCAGCCAAGATCTTGGCGGCCCTAGCGGGAAAGAGACCCAGTACTTC
TRBD1,13,NA,TRBJ1-2,TRBV6-4,CASRDDRGYGYTF,TGTGCCAGCAGGGACGACAGGGGTTATGGCTACACCTTC
TRBD1,15,NA,TRBJ2-7,TRBV7-9,CASSPWGQSNYEQYF,TGTGCCAGCAGCCCCTGGGGACAGTCTAACTACGAGCAGTACTTC
NA,15,NA,TRBJ1-2,TRBV14,CASSQDWKTLNGYTF,TGTGCCAGCAGCCAAGATTGGAAGACACTGAATGGCTACACCTTC
NA,13,NA,TRBJ1-4,TRBV6-1,CASSVAINEKLFF,TGTGCCAGCAGTGTAGCCATAAATGAAAAACTGTTTTTT
NA,17,NA,TRBJ1-4,TRBV5-1,CASSLQGLGATNEKLFF,TGCGCCAGCAGCTTGCAGGGGCTCGGTGCAACTAATGAAAAACTGTTTTTT
NA,14,NA,TRBJ1-1,TRBV19,CASSSRPGGTEAFF,TGTGCCAGTAGTAGCCGCCCCGGGGGGACTGAAGCTTTCTTT
NA,15,NA,TRBJ2-1,TRBV14,CASSQDLRGNNEQFF,TGTGCCAGCAGCCAAGATCTGAGAGGGAACAATGAGCAGTTCTTC
NA,17,once,TRBJ2-5,TRBV2,CASSTNPRTGFEETQYF,TGTGCCAGCAGCACAAACCCCCGGACCGGATTTGAAGAGACCCAGTACTTC
TRBD1,15,few,TRBJ1-1,TRBV7-9,CASSLATGGNTEAFF,TGTGCCAGCAGCTTAGCAACAGGGGGCAACACTGAAGCTTTCTTT
NA,16,NA,TRBJ2-7,TRBV19,CASSISGTRADYEQYF,TGTGCCAGTAGTATCTCCGGGACAAGGGCGGACTACGAGCAGTACTTC
NA,16,NA,TRBJ1-5,TRBV28,CASSSGGGGSNQPQHF,TGTGCCAGCAGTTCGGGGGGAGGAGGAAGCAATCAGCCCCAGCATTTT
TRBD1,15,NA,TRBJ1-6,TRBV7-9,CASSPRDSANSPLHF,TGTGCCAGCAGCCCTCGGGACAGCGCGAATTCACCCCTCCACTTT
TRBD1,14,NA,TRBJ1-2,TRBV7-3,CASSLGRGLEGYTF,TGTGCCAGCAGCTTAGGCAGGGGGCTGGAAGGCTACACCTTC
TRBD1,16,NA,TRBJ2-3,TRBV11-3,CASSRGGQIGTDTQYF,TGTGCCAGCAGCCGTGGGGGACAGATAGGCACAGATACGCAGTATTTT
NA,14,NA,TRBJ2-4,TRBV7-2,CASSLGGQSNIQYF,TGTGCCAGCAGCTTGGGGGGACAGTCAAACATTCAGTACTTC
TRBD1,13,NA,TRBJ2-7,TRBV29-1,CSVEGQGKGEQYF,TGCAGCGTAGAGGGACAGGGTAAGGGCGAGCAGTACTTC
TRBD2,15,NA,TRBJ2-5,TRBV5-1,CASSSSGVNQETQYF,TGCGCCAGCAGCTCGAGCGGGGTTAATCAAGAGACCCAGTACTTC
NA,16,NA,TRBJ2-1,TRBV6-1,CASSEKYSGRYNEQFF,TGTGCCAGCAGTGAAAAGTACAGCGGGCGTTACAATGAGCAGTTCTTC
NA,15,NA,TRBJ1-1,TRBV6-1,CASNPYRAGATEAFF,TGTGCCAGCAATCCGTACAGGGCAGGGGCCACTGAAGCTTTCTTT
NA,13,NA,TRBJ2-7,TRBV10-3,CAIRPEGEAQQYF,TGTGCCATCAGACCCGAGGGAGAGGCCCAGCAGTACTTC
NA,14,NA,TRBJ1-1,TRBV6-1,CASRRNEQGTEAFF,TGTGCCAGCAGGAGGAACGAGCAGGGCACTGAAGCTTTCTTT
TRBD1,15,once,TRBJ1-3,TRBV7-6,CASSLAQGVGNTIYF,TGTGCCAGCAGCTTAGCACAGGGGGTTGGAAACACCATATATTTT
TRBD1,15,once,TRBJ1-2,TRBV7-8,CASSFPGTGNYGYTF,TGTGCCAGCAGCTTTCCCGGGACAGGGAACTATGGCTACACCTTC
TRBD1,17,NA,TRBJ1-5,TRBV19,CASSIAGAGGSNQPQHF,TGTGCCAGTAGTATAGCCGGTGCAGGGGGTAGCAATCAGCCCCAGCATTTT
NA,15,NA,TRBJ2-1,TRBV11-3,CASSLVGQGINEQFF,TGTGCCAGCAGCTTAGTCGGGCAGGGTATCAATGAGCAGTTCTTC
NA,14,NA,TRBJ1-2,TRBV19,CASSMAGRPSSYTF,TGTGCCAGTAGTATGGCTGGGAGGCCTAGTAGCTACACCTTC
TRBD1,13,NA,TRBJ1-2,TRBV2,CASRQGSGYGYTF,TGTGCCAGCCGACAGGGGTCGGGATATGGCTACACCTTC
NA,14,once,TRBJ2-2,TRBV5-1,CASSNGSNTGELFF,TGCGCCAGCAGTAACGGCTCCAACACCGGGGAGCTGTTTTTT
NA,13,NA,TRBJ1-2,TRBV5-4,CASSLDWGPGYTF,TGTGCCAGCAGCTTGGATTGGGGGCCTGGCTACACCTTC
TRBD1,13,NA,TRBJ2-1,TRBV6-5,CASRQGDGNEQFF,TGTGCCAGCAGGCAGGGGGATGGCAATGAGCAGTTCTTC
TRBD1,15,NA,TRBJ1-2,TRBV11-2,CASSLGGQVYYGYTF,TGTGCCAGCAGCTTAGGGGGACAGGTCTACTATGGCTACACCTTC
NA,13,NA,TRBJ1-2,TRBV19,CASRSRGNYGYTF,TGTGCCAGTAGATCGAGAGGTAACTATGGCTACACCTTC
NA,13,NA,TRBJ1-1,TRBV6-5,CATSGTMNTEAFF,TGTGCCACTTCAGGGACCATGAACACTGAAGCTTTCTTT
TRBD1,15,NA,TRBJ2-7,TRBV27,CASSTLRQGSYEQYF,TGTGCCAGCAGTACCCTCCGACAGGGCTCCTACGAGCAGTACTTC